This T cell receptor (beta chain) emerged from a study of blood T cell repertoires in COVID-19 (TCRdb year 2020). Broadly, across the study: Collaborator samples came from the United States, Italy and Spain and covered acute and convalescent phases of COVID-19. The samples were drawn from the first 160 participants of the ongoing ImmuneRACE study and from over 950 subjects provided by 6 global collaborators. Where HLA class I and class II types were available, the types were taken from metadata supplied by the sample provider, not from assay-based typing. A freely available public database, intended as a resource for researchers studying the immune response to SARS-CoV-2, is where the repertoires were released. The dataset comprised deeply sampled blood TCRbeta repertoires from subjects exposed to, actively infected with, or recovered from COVID-19. The prospective study material was composed of cDNA or gDNA derived from T cells, B-cell-depleted T cells, or PBMCs. A de-identified subject ID, COVID-19 status, age in years and sex were almost always included in the sample metadata.

TCRbeta CDR3 regions were amplified from genomic DNA using the immunoSEQ Assay, a bias-controlled multiplex PCR. The original pipeline was this. Nucleated cell counts per sample were estimated from amplification of reference gene primers within the assay. To quantify the absolute abundance of each unique TCRbeta CDR3 rearrangement, sequence reads were collapsed and filtered. Productive Simpson clonality was computed per sample as the square root of Simpson's diversity index over productive rearrangements. What TCRdb holds here is the immuneACCESS table cut down to in-frame rearrangements. Part of the clones is not present; checked against another copy, under half of the missing clones reflect an unresolved V gene, and the others are unexplained. That table supplies the V and J calls and clone size; D and trimming were determined from the DNA. The sample has 30,000 to 40,000 clones on record, approximately 85% of them singletons. Approximately 18% of the sample rests with the top ten.

The study at large found these results: How much clinical and demographic metadata was included differed by source and by participant, and the metadata was provided uncurated.

V gives up 7 bases and J gives up 0 bases, and the segment between their germline ends measures 7 bases. The CDR3, from cysteine to phenylalanine, totals 13 residues. Of the read, only the CDR3 DNA is kept; its 39 bases are in frame from base 1. From a lookup of the germline V gene, CDR1 and CDR2 are ENHRY and SYGVKD. The collaborating institutions used their own protocols to collect whole blood in K2EDTA tubes. For TCRbeta analysis, collaborators shipped samples in one of three forms: frozen whole blood, isolated PBMCs, or DNA extracted from either of those sample types. Comments on this clone: Its antigen has not been determined. It has no much larger one-base neighbor in the sample; base qualities were not kept.

The TCR sequence derives from a woman aged 55 to 70 with active COVID-19. Sequencing was carried out using peripheral blood. The V and J segments used are TRBV10-3 and TRBJ1-5; the best D guess is TRBD1, with 6 bases matching. The DNA sequence is as follows: TGTGCCATCAAGGGGGATAGCAATCAGCCCCAGCATTTT. This codes for CAIKGDSNQPQHF.